What follows are 21 T cell receptor beta chains derived from one specimen sequenced in a study of T cell clonotyping in hematopoietic cell transplantation (dated by TCRdb to about 2021). This specimen's time point label, interpreted: 100 days after allo-HCT. The method was the immunoSEQ multiplex PCR assay. TCRdb took over this immuneACCESS table, retaining in-frame rearrangements with V and J assigned. Such tables are incomplete; in checked studies, under half of the missing clones stem from an unresolved V gene, and the remainder is unexplained. This sample holds about 5,700 clones; around 80% were observed only once. About 30% of the sample is in the top ten clones. The specimen was PBMCs, collected 100 days after allogeneic stem cell transplant. All receptors derive from a male patient between 50 and 60 years old who had an allogeneic stem cell transplant from an unrelated donor, so the T cells may come from the graft donor. Some clones in this sample may be carry-over from other donors' samples.

The gene calls are TRBV29-1 and TRBJ2-1; TRBD2 matches 12 bases. The CDR3 extends over 15 amino acids. J was trimmed by 8 bases and V by 5 bases; bases with no gene match: 10. Germline V gene data show CDR1 as SQVTM and CDR2 as ANQGSEA. The CDR3 reads CSVFTGTSGLYEQFF. For the CDR3, the DNA is TGCAGCGTTTTCACCGGGACTAGCGGGCTCTATGAGCAGTTCTTC.

V usage is TRBV4-3 and J usage is TRBJ1-2; tentatively, D is TRBD1 (5 bases). The V gene's germline CDR1 is LGHNA and CDR2 YSLEER. The CDR3 has 15 residues. V was pared by 0 bases and J by 2 bases, with 10 bases between. CDR3 nucleotides: TGCGCCAGCAGCCAAGATTTGGCAGGGAACTATGGCTACACCTTC. Protein product: CASSQDLAGNYGYTF.

The chain recombines TRBV30 with TRBJ2-5; a weak D match, TRBD2 (6 bases). Trimming removed 1 base at V and 4 bases at J, with 13 bases between. This CDR3 has 14 amino acids. CDR1 and CDR2 from the germline V gene are GTSNPN and SVGIG (reference sequence). As DNA, the CDR3 is TGTGCCTGGAGTGGATCCCCCGGGGGAGAGACCCAGTACTTC. Its translation is CAWSGSPGGETQYF.

The chain recombines TRBV5-4 with TRBJ2-1; D is tentatively TRBD1 or TRBD2 (6 bases each). The germline V gene has CDR1 SGHNT and CDR2 YYREEE (reference sequence). This CDR3 comprises 16 residues. The V gene lost 4 bases and the J gene lost 4 bases, with 18 bases spanning the gap. The CDR3 DNA sequence: TGTGCCAGCAGCATAGGGGGGAGGAGACCTTACAATGAGCAGTTCTTC. This translates into CASSIGGRRPYNEQFF.

The V gene is TRBV27, the J gene TRBJ1-5, with a tentative D call TRBD1 (6 bases). The CDR3 runs to 15 residues. The germline V and J ends were trimmed by 3 bases and 5 bases, with 14 bases remaining between them. Germline loops: CDR1 MNHEY, CDR2 SMNVEV (reference sequence). The chain's CDR3 is CASSFLSTGDQPQHF. The CDR3 DNA sequence: TGTGCCAGCAGTTTCCTGTCGACAGGAGATCAGCCCCAGCATTTT.

This clone has only a few counts. The chain uses TRBV5-6 and TRBJ1-2; a weak D match, TRBD1 (5 bases). The CDR3 runs 16 residues. V lost 2 bases, J lost 2 bases, and 16 bases lay in between. Germline lookup yields CDR1 SGHDT and CDR2 YYEEEE. This CDR3 reads CASSFGQTTPNYGYTF. The DNA of the CDR3 is TGTGCCAGCAGCTTTGGACAAACAACGCCAAACTATGGCTACACCTTC.

The DNA of the CDR3 is TGTGCCTGGAGTGTCGGACAGGGCGATCAGCCCCAGCATTTT. It encodes CAWSVGQGDQPQHF. The chain links TRBV30 to TRBJ1-5; TRBD1 aligns across 8 bases. V gave up 0 bases and J gave up 5 bases; unmatched junction bases: 3. Germline-derived CDR1 and CDR2 are GTSNPN and SVGIG (reference sequence). The CDR3 extends over 14 amino acids. Full variable domain (rest looked up from reference TRBV30 and TRBJ1-5): SQTIHQWPATLVQPVGSPLSLECTVEGTSNPNLYWYRQAAGRGLQLLFYSVGIGQISSEVPQNLSASRPQDRQFILSSKKLLLSDSGFYLCAWSVGQGDQPQHFGDGTRLSIL.

The V call is TRBV6-6, the J call TRBJ1-5, with D perhaps TRBD1 (6 bases). Germline CDR1 reads MNHNY; CDR2 reads SVGAGI (reference sequence). V was cut by 4 bases and J by 4 bases, with 11 bases left in between. The CDR3 is 14 amino acids. The CDR3 loop reads CASSSTGANQPQHF. CDR3 DNA sequence: TGTGCCAGCAGTTCCACGGGGGCTAATCAGCCCCAGCATTTT.

The chain is built from TRBV4-1 and TRBJ1-5; no reliable D call. The CDR3 totals 15 residues. The germline gives CDR1 MGHRA, CDR2 YSYEKL. V dropped 1 base and J dropped 0 bases, with 7 bases sitting between them. CDR3 sequence (DNA): TGCGCCAGCAGCCAAGCAACAAATAGCAATCAGCCCCAGCATTTT. Translated: CASSQATNSNQPQHF.

CDR3 nucleotide sequence: TGTGCCTCGAGGGACACGGGGAGCTATGGCTACACCTTC. It specifies CASRDTGSYGYTF. The rearrangement uses TRBV30 and TRBJ1-2, with a possible D match to TRBD1 (6 bases). This CDR3 has 13 amino acids. Trimming took 7 bases from V and 4 from J, leaving 16 bases between them. Germline values: CDR1 GTSNPN, CDR2 SVGIG (reference sequence).

The chain recombines TRBV5-6 with TRBJ1-1, with 8 bases lining up with TRBD1. Germline CDR1 and CDR2: SGHDT and YYEEEE. V was pared by 0 bases and J by 10 bases, with 5 bases of the junction left unmatched. The CDR3 extends over 13 amino acids. CDR3 DNA sequence: TGTGCCAGCAGCTTGGCTGGCAGGGGGCTAGCTTTCTTT. Amino acids: CASSLAGRGLAFF. The full variable domain, completed using reference TRBV5-6 and TRBJ1-1, is DAGVTQSPTHLIKTRGQQVTLRCSPKSGHDTVSWYQQALGQGPQFIFQYYEEEERQRGNFPDRFSGHQFPNYSSELNVNALLLGDSALYLCASSLAGRGLAFFGQGTRLTVV.

V usage is TRBV25-1 and J usage is TRBJ2-7, with 8 bases that match TRBD1. This CDR3 has 15 amino acids. The germline CDR1 and CDR2 sequences are MGHDK and SYGVNS. The V segment lost 1 base and the J segment 5 bases; nucleotides outside the gene matches: 7. CDR3 amino acids: CASSESGAGGNEQYF. In DNA form, the CDR3 reads TGTGCCAGCAGTGAATCCGGGGCAGGGGGCAACGAGCAGTACTTC.

CDR3 DNA: TGCGCCAGCAGCCAAGATCTAGCGGGGGCTGCGAACACCGGGGAGCTGTTTTTT. This codes for CASSQDLAGAANTGELFF. The gene calls are TRBV4-1 and TRBJ2-2; 10 nucleotides line up with TRBD2. Germline CDR1 and CDR2: MGHRA and YSYEKL. J gave up 0 bases and V 0 bases, and 4 bases lay outside the gene matches. CDR3 size: 18 residues.

This clone showed up just once. V gene TRBV9 combines with J gene TRBJ1-3; possible D gene TRBD1, 5 bases. Germline V gene sequence: CDR1 SGDLS, CDR2 YYNGEE. The germline V and J ends were trimmed by 4 bases and 4 bases, with 21 bases remaining between them. This CDR3 spans 17 amino acids. CDR3 sequence (DNA): TGTGCCAGCAGCCCCCGGGGGGGAACGGAAGCAGGAAACACCATATATTTT. This translates into CASSPRGGTEAGNTIYF.

The chain employs TRBV5-6 and TRBJ2-7, with TRBD1 as a possible D gene (5 bases). V was pared by 8 bases and J by 3 bases, with 27 bases between. Germline loops: CDR1 SGHDT, CDR2 YYEEEE. This CDR3 comprises 17 residues. The CDR3, as DNA: TGTGCCAGATACTGGGCCAGGGCTGGATCGTCCCTCTACGAGCAGTACTTC. As protein: CARYWARAGSSLYEQYF.

The chain uses TRBV4-3 and TRBJ1-2; no definite D call. CDR3 length: 15 amino acids. V was pared by 0 bases and J by 4 bases, with 12 bases between. Germline loops: CDR1 LGHNA, CDR2 YSLEER. Here the CDR3 reads CASSQDLGAGYGYTF. DNA for the CDR3: TGCGCCAGCAGCCAAGACCTGGGCGCGGGCTATGGCTACACCTTC.

V gene TRBV6-5 combines with J gene TRBJ1-2, with a possible D match to TRBD1 (6 bases). Trimming took off 5 bases at V and 8 bases at J, with 15 bases between the two ends. From germline, CDR1 is MNHEY and CDR2 SVGAGI. The CDR3 consists of 13 residues. The DNA for the CDR3 is TGTGCCAGCAGTGAAACAGGGAATGGCGGCTACACCTTC. Its protein product is CASSETGNGGYTF.

The rearrangement uses TRBV25-1 and TRBJ1-2; D ambiguous. Germline assignment: CDR1 MGHDK and CDR2 SYGVNS. Deletions cut 5 bases from V and 0 bases from J, with 7 bases between. The CDR3 contains 13 residues. Written as DNA, the CDR3 is TGTGCCAGCAGTCTAGGCACTAACTATGGCTACACCTTC. As protein: CASSLGTNYGYTF.

The V and J genes are TRBV4-3 and TRBJ1-1; weak D call: TRBD1 (6 bases). Germline values: CDR1 LGHNA, CDR2 YSLEER. The CDR3 has 13 amino acids. V shed 2 bases and J shed 3 bases, with 7 bases lying between them. This chain's CDR3 is CASSQQGYTEAFF. The CDR3 DNA reads as TGCGCCAGCAGCCAACAGGGGTACACTGAAGCTTTCTTT.

J is TRBJ1-1 and V is TRBV7-2; 11 bases map to TRBD1. After removal of 3 bases from V and 10 bases from J, the junction contained 7 bases not matched to a gene. This CDR3 spans 14 amino acids. Germline V gene lookup returns CDR1 SGHTA and CDR2 FQGNSA. In nucleotides, the CDR3 is TGTGCCAGCAGCTTTGGAGGACAGGGGGCTGGAGCTTTCTTT. Translated, it gives CASSFGGQGAGAFF.

This clone was recorded a few times. The chain couples TRBV28 to TRBJ2-3; a weak D match, TRBD2 (5 bases). This CDR3 comprises 14 residues. Trimming shortened V by 3 bases and J by 0 bases, and 7 bases separated the two germline ends. Germline assignment: CDR1 MDHEN and CDR2 SYDVKM. This CDR3 reads CASSLDSSTDTQYF. CDR3 nucleotides: TGTGCCAGCAGTTTGGACTCTAGCACAGATACGCAGTATTTT. Supplemented by reference TRBV28 and TRBJ2-3, the full variable domain reads DVKVTQSSRYLVKRTGEKVFLECVQDMDHENMFWYRQDPGLGLRLIYFSYDVKMKEKGDIPEGYSVSREKKERFSLILESASTNQTSMYLCASSLDSSTDTQYFGPGTRLTVL.